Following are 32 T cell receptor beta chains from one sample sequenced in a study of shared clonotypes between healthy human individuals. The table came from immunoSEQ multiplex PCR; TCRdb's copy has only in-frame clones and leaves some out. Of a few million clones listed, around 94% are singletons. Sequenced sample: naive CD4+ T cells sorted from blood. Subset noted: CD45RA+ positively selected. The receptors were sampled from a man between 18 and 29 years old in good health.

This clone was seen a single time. This CDR3 reads CAWNVRMNTGELFF. In DNA, the CDR3 is TGTGCCTGGAACGTGCGGATGAACACCGGGGAGCTGTTTTTT. The rearrangement uses TRBV30 and TRBJ2-2, with no clear D. This CDR3 region has 14 residues. The V end was cut by 4 bases, the J end by 1 base, with 10 bases between. Germline loops: CDR1 GTSNPN, CDR2 SVGIG (reference sequence). The full variable domain, with the rest looked up from reference TRBV30 and TRBJ2-2, is SQTIHQWPATLVQPVGSPLSLECTVEGTSNPNLYWYRQAAGRGLQLLFYSVGIGQISSEVPQNLSASRPQDRQFILSSKKLLLSDSGFYLCAWNVRMNTGELFFGEGSRLTVL.

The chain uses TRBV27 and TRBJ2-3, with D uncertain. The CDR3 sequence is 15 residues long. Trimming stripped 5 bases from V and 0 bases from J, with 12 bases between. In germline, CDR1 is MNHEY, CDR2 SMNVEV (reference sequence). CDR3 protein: CASSVSRGSTDTQYF. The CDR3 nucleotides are TGTGCCAGCAGTGTAAGTAGAGGAAGCACAGATACGCAGTATTTT.

CDR3 loop: CASSIETTGAVSYEQYF. In DNA, the CDR3 is TGTGCCAGTAGTATCGAAACAACAGGGGCGGTCTCCTACGAGCAGTACTTC. The V gene is TRBV19, the J gene TRBJ2-7; TRBD1 agrees at 7 bases. The germline gives CDR1 LNHDA, CDR2 SQIVND (reference sequence). The length of the CDR3 is 17 residues. The ends lost 3 bases at V and 0 bases at J; junction bases unmatched: 11.

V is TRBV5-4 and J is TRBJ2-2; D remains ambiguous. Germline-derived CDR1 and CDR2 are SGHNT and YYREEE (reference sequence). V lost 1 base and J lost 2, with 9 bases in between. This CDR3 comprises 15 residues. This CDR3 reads CASSLSLGNTGELFF. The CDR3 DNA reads TGTGCCAGCAGCTTGTCCCTCGGAAACACCGGGGAGCTGTTTTTT.

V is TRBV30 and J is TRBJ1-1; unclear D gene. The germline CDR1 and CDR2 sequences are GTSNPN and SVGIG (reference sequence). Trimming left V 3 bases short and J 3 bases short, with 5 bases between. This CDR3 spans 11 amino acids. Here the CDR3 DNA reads TGTGCCTGGAGATGGGACACTGAAGCTTTCTTT. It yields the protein CAWRWDTEAFF.

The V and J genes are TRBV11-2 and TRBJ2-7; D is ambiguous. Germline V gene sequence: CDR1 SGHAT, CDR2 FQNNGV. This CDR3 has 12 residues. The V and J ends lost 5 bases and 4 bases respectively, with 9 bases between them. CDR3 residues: CASSPEGYEQYF. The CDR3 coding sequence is TGTGCCAGCAGCCCTGAAGGGTACGAGCAGTACTTC. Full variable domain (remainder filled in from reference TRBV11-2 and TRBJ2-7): EAGVAQSPRYKIIEKRQSVAFWCNPISGHATLYWYQQILGQGPKLLIQFQNNGVVDDSQLPKDRFSAERLKGVDSTLKIQPAKLEDSAVYLCASSPEGYEQYFGPGTRLTVT.

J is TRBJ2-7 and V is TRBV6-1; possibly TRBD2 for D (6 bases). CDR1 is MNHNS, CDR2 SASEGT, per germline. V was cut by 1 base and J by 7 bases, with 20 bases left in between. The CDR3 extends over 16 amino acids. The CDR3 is CASSEEGLTTFGEQYF. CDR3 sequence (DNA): TGTGCCAGCAGTGAAGAGGGACTTACGACGTTTGGTGAGCAGTACTTC.

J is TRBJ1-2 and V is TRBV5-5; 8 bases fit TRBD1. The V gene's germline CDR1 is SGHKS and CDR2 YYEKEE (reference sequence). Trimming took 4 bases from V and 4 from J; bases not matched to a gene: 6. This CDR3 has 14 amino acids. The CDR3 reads CASSAGTGVYGYTF. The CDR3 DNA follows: TGTGCCAGCAGCGCCGGGACAGGAGTCTATGGCTACACCTTC.

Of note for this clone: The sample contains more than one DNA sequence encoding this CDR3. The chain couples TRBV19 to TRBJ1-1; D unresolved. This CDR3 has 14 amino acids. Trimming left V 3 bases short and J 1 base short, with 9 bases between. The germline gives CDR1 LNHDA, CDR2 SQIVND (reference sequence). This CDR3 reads CASSMGQANTEAFF. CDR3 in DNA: TGTGCCAGTAGTATGGGCCAGGCGAACACTGAAGCTTTCTTT.

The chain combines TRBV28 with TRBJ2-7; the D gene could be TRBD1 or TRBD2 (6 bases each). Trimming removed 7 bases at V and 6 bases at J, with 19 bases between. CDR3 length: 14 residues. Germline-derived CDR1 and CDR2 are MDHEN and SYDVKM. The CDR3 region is CASITAGGGGEQYF. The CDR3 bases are TGTGCCAGCATCACGGCAGGCGGAGGGGGCGAGCAGTACTTC.

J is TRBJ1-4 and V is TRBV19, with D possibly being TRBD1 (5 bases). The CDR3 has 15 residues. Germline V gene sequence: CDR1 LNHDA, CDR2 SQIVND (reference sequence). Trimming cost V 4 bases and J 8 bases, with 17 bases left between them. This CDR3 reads CASSTNSPGREKLFF. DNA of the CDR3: TGTGCCAGTAGTACCAACTCACCGGGACGAGAAAAACTGTTTTTT.

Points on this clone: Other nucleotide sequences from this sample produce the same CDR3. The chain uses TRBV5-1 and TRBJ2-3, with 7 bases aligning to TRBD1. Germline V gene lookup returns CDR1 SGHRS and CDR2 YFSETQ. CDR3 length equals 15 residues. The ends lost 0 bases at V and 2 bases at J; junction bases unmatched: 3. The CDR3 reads CASSLGDRVTDTQYF. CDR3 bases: TGCGCCAGCAGCTTGGGAGACAGGGTCACAGATACGCAGTATTTT.

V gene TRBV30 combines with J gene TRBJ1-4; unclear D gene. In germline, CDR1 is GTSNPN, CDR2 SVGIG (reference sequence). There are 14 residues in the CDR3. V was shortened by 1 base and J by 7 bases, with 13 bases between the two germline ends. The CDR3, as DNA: TGTGCCTGGAGTGAAGGAGGGTTCGGTGAAAAACTGTTTTTT. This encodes CAWSEGGFGEKLFF.

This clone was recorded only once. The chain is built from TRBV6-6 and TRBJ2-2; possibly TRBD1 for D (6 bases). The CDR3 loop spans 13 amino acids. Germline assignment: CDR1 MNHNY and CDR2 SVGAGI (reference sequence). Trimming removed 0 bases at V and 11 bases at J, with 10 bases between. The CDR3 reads CASSYSIQGELFF. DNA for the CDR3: TGTGCCAGCAGTTACTCGATACAGGGCGAGCTGTTTTTT.

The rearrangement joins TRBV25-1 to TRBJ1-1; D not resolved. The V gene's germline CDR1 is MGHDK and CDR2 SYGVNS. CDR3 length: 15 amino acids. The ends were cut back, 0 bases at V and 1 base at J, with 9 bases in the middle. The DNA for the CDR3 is TGTGCCAGCAGTGAATACGGATCCGGGAACACTGAAGCTTTCTTT. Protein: CASSEYGSGNTEAFF.

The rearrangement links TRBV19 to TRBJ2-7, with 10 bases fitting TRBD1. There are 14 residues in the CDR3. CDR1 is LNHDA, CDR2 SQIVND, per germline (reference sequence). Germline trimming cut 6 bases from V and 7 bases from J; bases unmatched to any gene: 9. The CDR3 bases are TGTGCCAGTAGCGGGACAGGGGTCCGAGGAGAGCAGTACTTC. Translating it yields CASSGTGVRGEQYF. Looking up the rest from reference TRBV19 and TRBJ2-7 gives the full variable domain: DGGITQSPKYLFRKEGQNVTLSCEQNLNHDAMYWYRQDPGQGLRLIYYSQIVNDFQKGDIAEGYSVSREKKESFPLTVTSAQKNPTAFYLCASSGTGVRGEQYFGPGTRLTVT.

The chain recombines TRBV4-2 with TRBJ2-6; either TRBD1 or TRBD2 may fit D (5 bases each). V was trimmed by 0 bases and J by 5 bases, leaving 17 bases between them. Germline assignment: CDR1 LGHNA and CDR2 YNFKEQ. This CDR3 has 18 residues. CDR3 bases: TGTGCCAGCAGCCAAGATGGAACAGGAGGACTCTGGGCCAACGTCCTGACTTTC. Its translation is CASSQDGTGGLWANVLTF.

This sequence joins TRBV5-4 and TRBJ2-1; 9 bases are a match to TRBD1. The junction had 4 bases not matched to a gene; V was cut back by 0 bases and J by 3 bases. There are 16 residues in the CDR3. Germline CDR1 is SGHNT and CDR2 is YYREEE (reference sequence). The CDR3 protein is CASSLGGTGSYNEQFF. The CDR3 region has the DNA TGTGCCAGCAGCTTGGGAGGGACAGGGAGCTACAATGAGCAGTTCTTC.

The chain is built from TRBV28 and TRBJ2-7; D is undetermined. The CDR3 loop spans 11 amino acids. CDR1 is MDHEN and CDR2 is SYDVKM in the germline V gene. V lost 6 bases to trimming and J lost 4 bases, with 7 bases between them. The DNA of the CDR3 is TGTGCCAGCAGCCTAATGTACGAGCAGTACTTC. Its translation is CASSLMYEQYF.

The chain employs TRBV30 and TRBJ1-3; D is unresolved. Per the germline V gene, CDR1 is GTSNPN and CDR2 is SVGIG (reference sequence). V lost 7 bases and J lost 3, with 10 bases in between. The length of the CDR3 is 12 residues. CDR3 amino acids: CASSVSGNTIYF. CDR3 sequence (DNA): TGTGCCTCCTCCGTTAGTGGAAACACCATATATTTT.

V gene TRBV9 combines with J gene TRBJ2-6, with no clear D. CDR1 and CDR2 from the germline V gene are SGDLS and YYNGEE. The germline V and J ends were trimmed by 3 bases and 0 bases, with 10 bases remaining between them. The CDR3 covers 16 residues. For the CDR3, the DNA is TGTGCCAGCAGCGCCCGACGGCCCTCTGGGGCCAACGTCCTGACTTTC. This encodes CASSARRPSGANVLTF.

CDR3 sequence: CASSLGPKQETQYF. The CDR3 DNA reads as TGTGCCAGCAGCTTGGGACCGAAACAAGAGACCCAGTACTTC. The chain couples TRBV5-8 to TRBJ2-5; D is undetermined. Germline V CDR1 and CDR2: SGHTS, YDEGEE. The CDR3 covers 14 residues. Trimming left V 0 bases short and J 2 bases short, with 8 bases between.

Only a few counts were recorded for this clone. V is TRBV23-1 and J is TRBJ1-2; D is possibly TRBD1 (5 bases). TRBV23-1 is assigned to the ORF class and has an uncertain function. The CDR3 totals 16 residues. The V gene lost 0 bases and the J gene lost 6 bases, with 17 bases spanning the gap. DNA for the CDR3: TGCGCCAGCAGTCAATCCTTCCGCAGGGCCAAAGATGGCTACACCTTC. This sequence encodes CASSQSFRRAKDGYTF.

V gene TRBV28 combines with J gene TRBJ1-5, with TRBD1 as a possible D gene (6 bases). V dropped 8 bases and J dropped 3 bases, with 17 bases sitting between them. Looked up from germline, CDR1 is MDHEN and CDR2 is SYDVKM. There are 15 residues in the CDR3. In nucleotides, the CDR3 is TGTGCCAGCGCACGGGGGCAGAGCAACAATCAGCCCCAGCATTTT. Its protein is CASARGQSNNQPQHF.

The CDR3 here is CASTLNSYEQYF. The CDR3 coding sequence is TGTGCCAGCACCCTAAATTCCTACGAGCAGTACTTC. The J gene is TRBJ2-7, the V gene TRBV7-9; D is unresolved. The CDR3 spans 12 residues. In germline, CDR1 is SEHNR, CDR2 FQNEAQ (reference sequence). Trimming cost V 7 bases and J 1 base, with 8 bases left between them.

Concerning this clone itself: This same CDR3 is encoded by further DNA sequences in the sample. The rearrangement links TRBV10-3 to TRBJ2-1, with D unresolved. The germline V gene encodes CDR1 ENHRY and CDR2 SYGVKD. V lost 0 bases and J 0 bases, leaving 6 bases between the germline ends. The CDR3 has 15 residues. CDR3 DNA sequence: TGTGCCATCAGTGAGTCGATCAGCTCCTACAATGAGCAGTTCTTC. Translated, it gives CAISESISSYNEQFF.

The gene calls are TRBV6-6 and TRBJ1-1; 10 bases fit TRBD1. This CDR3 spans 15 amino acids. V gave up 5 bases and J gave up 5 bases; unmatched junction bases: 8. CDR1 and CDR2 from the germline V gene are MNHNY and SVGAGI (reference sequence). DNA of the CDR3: TGTGCCAGCAGTACACGACAGGGGGCTGGAACTGAAGCTTTCTTT. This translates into CASSTRQGAGTEAFF.

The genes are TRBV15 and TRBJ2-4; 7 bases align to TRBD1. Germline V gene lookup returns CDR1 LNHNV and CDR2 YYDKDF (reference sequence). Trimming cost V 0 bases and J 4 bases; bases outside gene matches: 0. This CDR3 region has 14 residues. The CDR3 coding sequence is TGTGCCACCAGCAGAGAGGACAGGAAAAACATTCAGTACTTC. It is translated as CATSREDRKNIQYF. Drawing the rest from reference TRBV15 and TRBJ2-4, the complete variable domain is DAMVIQNPRYQVTQFGKPVTLSCSQTLNHNVMYWYQQKSSQAPKLLFHYYDKDFNNEADTPDNFQSRRPNTSFCFLDIRSPGLGDTAMYLCATSREDRKNIQYFGAGTRLSVL.

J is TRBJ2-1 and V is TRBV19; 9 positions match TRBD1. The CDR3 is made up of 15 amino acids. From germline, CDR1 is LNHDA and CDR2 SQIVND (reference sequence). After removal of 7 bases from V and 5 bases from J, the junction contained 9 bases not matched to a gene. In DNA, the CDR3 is TGTGCCAGTACCCCGACAGGGGGGATTGACAATGAGCAGTTCTTC. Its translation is CASTPTGGIDNEQFF.

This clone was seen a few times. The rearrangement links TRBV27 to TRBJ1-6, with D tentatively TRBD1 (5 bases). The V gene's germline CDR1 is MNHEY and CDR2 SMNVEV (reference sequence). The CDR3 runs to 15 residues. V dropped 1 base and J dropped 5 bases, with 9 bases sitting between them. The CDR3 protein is CASSLFRVHNSPLHF. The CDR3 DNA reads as TGTGCCAGCAGTTTATTCAGGGTCCATAATTCACCCCTCCACTTT.

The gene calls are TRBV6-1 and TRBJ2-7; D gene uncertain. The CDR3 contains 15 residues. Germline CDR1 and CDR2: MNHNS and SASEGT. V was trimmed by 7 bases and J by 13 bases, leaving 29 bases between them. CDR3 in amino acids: CASTLRVGPFLRNYF. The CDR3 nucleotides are TGTGCCAGCACCCTCCGGGTTGGCCCTTTCCTGAGGAACTACTTC.

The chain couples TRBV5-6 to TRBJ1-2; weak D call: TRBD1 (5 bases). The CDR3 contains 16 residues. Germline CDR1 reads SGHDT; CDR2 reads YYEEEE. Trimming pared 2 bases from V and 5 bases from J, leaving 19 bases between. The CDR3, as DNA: TGTGCCAGCAGCTTAGAATGGACACAAGCGCAGTATGGCTACACCTTC. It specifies CASSLEWTQAQYGYTF.